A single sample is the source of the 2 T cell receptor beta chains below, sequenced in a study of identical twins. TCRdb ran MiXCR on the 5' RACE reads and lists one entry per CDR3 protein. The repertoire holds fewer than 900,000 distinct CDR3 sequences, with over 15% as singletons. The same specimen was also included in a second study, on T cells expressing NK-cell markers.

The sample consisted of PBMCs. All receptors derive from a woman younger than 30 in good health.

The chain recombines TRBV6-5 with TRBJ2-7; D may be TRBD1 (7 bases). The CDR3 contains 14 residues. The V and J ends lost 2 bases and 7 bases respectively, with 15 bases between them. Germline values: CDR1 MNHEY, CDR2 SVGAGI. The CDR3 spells CASSYKGGAGEQYF. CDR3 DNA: TGTGCCAGCAGTTACAAAGGGGGCGCGGGGGAGCAGTACTTC.

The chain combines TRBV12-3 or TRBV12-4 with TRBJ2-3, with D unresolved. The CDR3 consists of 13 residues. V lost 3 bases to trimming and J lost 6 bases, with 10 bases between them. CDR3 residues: CASSFRQKDTQYF. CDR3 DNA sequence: TGTGCCAGCAGTTTCCGCCAAAAGGATACGCAGTATTTT.